This TCR beta chain was captured by sequencing in a study of blood T cell repertoires in COVID-19 (dated by TCRdb to the early 2020s). About the study as a whole: The collaborator samples originated in the United States, Italy and Spain and spanned the acute and convalescent phases of COVID-19. The material from the prospective study consisted of cDNA or gDNA derived from T cells, B-cell-depleted T cells, or PBMCs. Subjects who had been exposed to COVID-19, were actively infected with it, or had recovered from it provided the deeply sampled blood TCRbeta repertoires that made up the dataset. The repertoires were released in a freely available public database meant as a resource for research on the immune response to SARS-CoV-2. The samples were drawn from two sources: the first 160 participants of the ongoing ImmuneRACE study, and 1,254 subjects contributed by 6 global collaborators. A de-identified subject ID, COVID-19 status, age in years and sex were almost always included in the sample metadata. Where HLA class I and class II types were available, the types were taken from metadata supplied by the sample provider, not from assay-based typing. Paper-wide results and their limitations: Clinical and demographic metadata were provided uncurated, with the amount varying by source and participant.

Collaborating institutions collected whole blood in K2EDTA tubes following their own protocols. For TCRbeta analysis, collaborators shipped samples as frozen whole blood, isolated PBMCs, or DNA extracted from either of those sample types. The immunoSEQ Assay, a bias-controlled multiplex PCR, was used to amplify TCRbeta CDR3 regions from genomic DNA. As for how the authors treated the data: The number of nucleated cells in each sample was estimated by amplification of reference gene primers within the assay. To quantify the absolute abundance of each unique TCRbeta CDR3 rearrangement, sequence reads were collapsed and filtered. For each sample, productive Simpson clonality was calculated as the square root of Simpson's diversity index across productive rearrangements. In TCRdb, the immuneACCESS table is reduced to in-frame sequences with V and J assigned. These tables do not hold every clone; where another copy was compared, an unresolved V gene accounts for under half, and the others remain unexplained. V, J and clone size are taken as reported in that table, and D and trimming were inferred from the DNA itself. A total of about 49,000 clones appear in this sample, around 83% of them only once. About 1.6% of the sample goes to the ten largest clones.

Comments on this clone: The clone's antigen remains unknown. Base qualities are not at hand, and no much larger clone is one base apart. The same CDR3 also results from other DNA sequences found in this sample.

The germline ends are 7 bases apart after V is trimmed by 4 bases and J by 4 bases. Measured from the cysteine to the phenylalanine, the CDR3 is 12 residues long. Just CDR3 DNA is preserved here, 36 bases in frame from base 1. The germline V gene encodes CDR1 MDHEN and CDR2 SYDVKM. Sequencing was done on a sample of peripheral blood. The origin of this receptor is a man between 50 and 59 years old with acute or convalescent COVID-19. The rearrangement joined TRBV28 to TRBJ1-2; TRBD1 is a possible D gene, resting on 5 matching bases. CDR3 protein: CASSSDSYGYTF. The DNA sequence is given as TGTGCCAGCAGTTCCGACAGCTATGGCTACACCTTC.